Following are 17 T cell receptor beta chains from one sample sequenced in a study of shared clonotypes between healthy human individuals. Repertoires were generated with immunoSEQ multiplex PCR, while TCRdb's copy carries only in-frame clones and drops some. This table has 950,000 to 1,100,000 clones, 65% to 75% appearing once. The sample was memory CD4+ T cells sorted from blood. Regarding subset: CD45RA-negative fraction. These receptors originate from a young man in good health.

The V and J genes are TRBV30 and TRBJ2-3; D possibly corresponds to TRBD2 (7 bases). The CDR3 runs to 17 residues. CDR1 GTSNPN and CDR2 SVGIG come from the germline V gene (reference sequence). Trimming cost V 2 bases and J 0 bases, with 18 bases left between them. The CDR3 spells CAWSRGGGPVSTDTQYF. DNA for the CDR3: TGTGCCTGGAGTAGGGGGGGCGGACCAGTGAGCACAGATACGCAGTATTTT. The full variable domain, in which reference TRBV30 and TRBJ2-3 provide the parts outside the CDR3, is SQTIHQWPATLVQPVGSPLSLECTVEGTSNPNLYWYRQAAGRGLQLLFYSVGIGQISSEVPQNLSASRPQDRQFILSSKKLLLSDSGFYLCAWSRGGGPVSTDTQYFGPGTRLTVL.

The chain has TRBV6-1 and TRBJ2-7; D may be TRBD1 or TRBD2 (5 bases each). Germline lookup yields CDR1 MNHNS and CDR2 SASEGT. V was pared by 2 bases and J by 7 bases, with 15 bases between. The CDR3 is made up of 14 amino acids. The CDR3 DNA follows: TGTGCCAGCAGTGAAAGGGACGGAAGGGCGGAGCAGTACTTC. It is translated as CASSERDGRAEQYF.

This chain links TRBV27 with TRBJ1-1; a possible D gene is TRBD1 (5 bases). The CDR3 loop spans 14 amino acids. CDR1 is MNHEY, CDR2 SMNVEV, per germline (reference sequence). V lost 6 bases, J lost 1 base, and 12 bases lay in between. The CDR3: CASSAGHTNTEAFF. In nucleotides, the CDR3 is TGTGCCAGCAGCGCAGGACACACGAACACTGAAGCTTTCTTT.

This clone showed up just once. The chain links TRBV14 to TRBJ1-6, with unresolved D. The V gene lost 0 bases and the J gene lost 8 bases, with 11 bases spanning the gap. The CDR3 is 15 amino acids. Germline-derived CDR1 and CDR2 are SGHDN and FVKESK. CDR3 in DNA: TGTGCCAGCAGCCAAGATCTAGGGAGAGATTCACCCCTCCACTTT. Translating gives CASSQDLGRDSPLHF.

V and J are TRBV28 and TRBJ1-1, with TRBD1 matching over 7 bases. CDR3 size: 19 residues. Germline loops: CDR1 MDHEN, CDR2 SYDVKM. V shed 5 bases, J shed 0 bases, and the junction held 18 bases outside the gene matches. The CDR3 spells CASSPLTGPLTLMNTEAFF. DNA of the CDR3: TGTGCCAGCAGTCCCCTGACAGGGCCGCTTACGTTAATGAACACTGAAGCTTTCTTT.

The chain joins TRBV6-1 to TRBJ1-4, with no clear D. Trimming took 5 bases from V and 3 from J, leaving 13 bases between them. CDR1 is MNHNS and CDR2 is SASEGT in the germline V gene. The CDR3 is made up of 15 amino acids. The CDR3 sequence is CASSPGGLANEKLFF. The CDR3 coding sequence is TGTGCCAGCAGTCCAGGAGGTCTCGCTAATGAAAAACTGTTTTTT.

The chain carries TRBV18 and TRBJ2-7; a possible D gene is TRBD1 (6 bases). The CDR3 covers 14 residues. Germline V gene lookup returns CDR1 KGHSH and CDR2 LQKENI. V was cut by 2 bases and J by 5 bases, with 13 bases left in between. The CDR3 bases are TGTGCCAGCTCACCAGGGCGGGCAGGGGACGAGCAGTACTTC. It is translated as CASSPGRAGDEQYF.

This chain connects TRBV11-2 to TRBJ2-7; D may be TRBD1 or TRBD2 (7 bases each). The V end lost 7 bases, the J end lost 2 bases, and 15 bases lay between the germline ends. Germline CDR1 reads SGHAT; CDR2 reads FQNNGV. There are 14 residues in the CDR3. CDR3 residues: CASTTQGGTYEQYF. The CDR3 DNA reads TGTGCCAGCACCACCCAGGGGGGGACCTACGAGCAGTACTTC.

Here the CDR3 DNA reads TGCGCCAGCGTGGGGCAGACTTTCGAGCAGTACTTC. Translated: CASVGQTFEQYF. The chain joins TRBV5-1 to TRBJ2-7; possible D gene TRBD1, 5 bases. V lost 7 bases and J 6 bases, leaving 14 bases between the germline ends. Germline V gene lookup returns CDR1 SGHRS and CDR2 YFSETQ. CDR3 length: 12 residues. The full variable domain, rest sourced from reference TRBV5-1 and TRBJ2-7, is KAGVTQTPRYLIKTRGQQVTLSCSPISGHRSVSWYQQTPGQGLQFLFEYFSETQRNKGNFPGRFSGRQFSNSRSEMNVSTLELGDSALYLCASVGQTFEQYFGPGTRLTVT.

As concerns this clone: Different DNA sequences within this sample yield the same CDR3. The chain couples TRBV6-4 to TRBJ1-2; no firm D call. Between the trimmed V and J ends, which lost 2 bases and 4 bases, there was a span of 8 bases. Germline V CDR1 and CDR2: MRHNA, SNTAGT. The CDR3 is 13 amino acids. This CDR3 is CASSDLSGYGYTF. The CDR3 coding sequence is TGTGCCAGCAGTGACCTATCCGGCTATGGCTACACCTTC.

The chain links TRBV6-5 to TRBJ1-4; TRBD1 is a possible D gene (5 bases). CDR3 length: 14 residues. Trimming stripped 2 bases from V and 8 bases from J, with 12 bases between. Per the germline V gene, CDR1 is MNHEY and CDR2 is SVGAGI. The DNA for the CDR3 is TGTGCCAGCAGTTACGGAGGGGTAGAGGAAAAACTGTTTTTT. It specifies CASSYGGVEEKLFF.

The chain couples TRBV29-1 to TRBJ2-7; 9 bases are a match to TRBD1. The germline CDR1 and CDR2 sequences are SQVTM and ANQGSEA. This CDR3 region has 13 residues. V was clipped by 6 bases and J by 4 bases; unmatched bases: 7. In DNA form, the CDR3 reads TGCAGCGTAACCGGGACAGGGTTTTACGAGCAGTACTTC. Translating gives CSVTGTGFYEQYF.

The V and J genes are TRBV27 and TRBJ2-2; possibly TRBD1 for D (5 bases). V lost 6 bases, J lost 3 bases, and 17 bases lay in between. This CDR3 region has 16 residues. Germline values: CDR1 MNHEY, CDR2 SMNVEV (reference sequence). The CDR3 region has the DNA TGTGCCAGCAGCCCGCAGGGCCAGGTTGACACCGGGGAGCTGTTTTTT. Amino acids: CASSPQGQVDTGELFF.

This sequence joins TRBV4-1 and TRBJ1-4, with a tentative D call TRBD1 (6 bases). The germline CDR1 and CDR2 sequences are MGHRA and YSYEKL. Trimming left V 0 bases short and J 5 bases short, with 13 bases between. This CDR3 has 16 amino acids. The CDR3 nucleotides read TGCGCCAGCAGCCAAGACGGAGCAGGGGTAAATGAAAAACTGTTTTTT. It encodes CASSQDGAGVNEKLFF.

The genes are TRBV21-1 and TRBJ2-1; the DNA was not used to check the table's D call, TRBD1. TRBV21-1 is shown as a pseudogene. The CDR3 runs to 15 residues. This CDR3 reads CASSKGPGYYNEQFF. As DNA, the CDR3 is TGTGCCAGCAGCAAAGGGCCAGGGTACTACAATGAGCAGTTCTTC.

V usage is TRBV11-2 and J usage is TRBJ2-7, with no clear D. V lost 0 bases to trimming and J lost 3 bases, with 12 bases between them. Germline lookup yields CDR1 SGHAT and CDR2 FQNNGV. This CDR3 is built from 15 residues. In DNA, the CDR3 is TGTGCCAGCAGCTTAGATCTGCCTAACTACTACGAGCAGTACTTC. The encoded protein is CASSLDLPNYYEQYF. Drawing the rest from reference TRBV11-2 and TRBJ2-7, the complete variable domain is EAGVAQSPRYKIIEKRQSVAFWCNPISGHATLYWYQQILGQGPKLLIQFQNNGVVDDSQLPKDRFSAERLKGVDSTLKIQPAKLEDSAVYLCASSLDLPNYYEQYFGPGTRLTVT.

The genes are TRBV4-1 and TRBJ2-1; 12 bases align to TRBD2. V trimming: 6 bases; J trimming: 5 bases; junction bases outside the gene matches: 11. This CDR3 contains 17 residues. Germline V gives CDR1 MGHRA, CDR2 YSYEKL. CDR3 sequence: CASRPSRLAGVDNEQFF. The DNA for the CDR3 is TGCGCCAGCAGACCTAGCCGACTAGCGGGAGTAGACAATGAGCAGTTCTTC.